The 17 T cell receptor beta chains below all came from one sample that was sequenced in a study of blood T cell repertoires in COVID-19 (dated by TCRdb to 2018 to 2021). The library came from the immunoSEQ multiplex PCR assay. The table was pulled from immuneACCESS by TCRdb, which kept in-frame rearrangements only. Such tables lose some clones; where checked, under half of the loss comes from unresolved V genes, and the rest has no known cause. The table for this sample lists 490,000 or so clones; over 75% of them were counted only once. The ten largest clones represent 1.5% to 2% of the sample. The sequenced sample was PBMCs or T cells enriched from blood (not recorded which). Every receptor here comes from a woman aged 35 to 49 who had recovered from COVID-19.

The V call is TRBV27, the J call TRBJ2-7, with 7 bases fitting TRBD1. The CDR3 is made up of 13 amino acids. In germline, CDR1 is MNHEY, CDR2 SMNVEV (reference sequence). V trimming: 8 bases; J trimming: 0 bases; junction bases outside the gene matches: 4. CDR3 nucleotides: TGTGCCAGCCGGGGACAGACCTCCTACGAGCAGTACTTC. Its translation: CASRGQTSYEQYF.

The gene calls are TRBV11-3 and TRBJ2-3; 7 bases align to TRBD2. V was pared by 4 bases and J by 2 bases, with 9 bases of the junction left unmatched. The germline CDR1 and CDR2 sequences are SGHNT and YENEEA. The CDR3 sequence is 16 residues long. CDR3 sequence reads: CASSSGRGRITDTQYF. In DNA form, the CDR3 reads TGTGCCAGCAGCTCCGGGCGCGGGAGAATCACAGATACGCAGTATTTT.

The J gene is TRBJ1-2, the V gene TRBV27; D possibly corresponds to TRBD1 (5 bases). Trimming removed 1 base at V and 7 bases at J, with 16 bases between. Germline CDR1 MNHEY, CDR2 SMNVEV (reference sequence). This CDR3 is built from 15 residues. CDR3 sequence: CASSLLGVERGGYTF. CDR3 DNA: TGTGCCAGCAGTTTATTGGGGGTGGAGCGGGGTGGCTACACCTTC.

The rearrangement uses TRBV19 and TRBJ1-4; D remains unclear. Trimming took 6 bases from V and 3 from J, leaving 11 bases between them. This CDR3 is built from 14 residues. The germline CDR1 and CDR2 sequences are LNHDA and SQIVND (reference sequence). CDR3 DNA: TGTGCCAGTAGATCGGGGAACGCTAATGAAAAACTGTTTTTT. Protein: CASRSGNANEKLFF. Supplemented by reference TRBV19 and TRBJ1-4, the full variable domain reads DGGITQSPKYLFRKEGQNVTLSCEQNLNHDAMYWYRQDPGQGLRLIYYSQIVNDFQKGDIAEGYSVSREKKESFPLTVTSAQKNPTAFYLCASRSGNANEKLFFGSGTQLSVL.

V gene TRBV27 combines with J gene TRBJ2-1, with TRBD2 matching over 12 bases. J lost 0 bases, V lost 6 bases, and 6 bases had no gene match. CDR1 and CDR2 from the germline V gene are MNHEY and SMNVEV (reference sequence). CDR3 length equals 17 residues. The CDR3 nucleotides read TGTGCCAGCAGGCCCGGACTAGCGGGAAGCTCCTACAATGAGCAGTTCTTC. This gives the protein CASRPGLAGSSYNEQFF.

The chain joins TRBV2 to TRBJ1-2; no definite D call. Germline V gives CDR1 SNHLY, CDR2 FYNNEI. The V gene lost 8 bases and the J gene lost 6 bases, with 10 bases spanning the gap. The CDR3 consists of 11 residues. The CDR3 sequence: CASPPSDGYTF. The CDR3 DNA sequence: TGTGCCAGCCCCCCCTCGGATGGCTACACCTTC.

The chain has TRBV25-1 and TRBJ2-7; TRBD1 matches 7 bases. Germline V gene data show CDR1 as MGHDK and CDR2 as SYGVNS. The V segment lost 4 bases and the J segment 6 bases; nucleotides outside the gene matches: 12. This CDR3 has 15 amino acids. CDR3 in amino acids: CASSGYRGFEVEQYF. CDR3 DNA: TGTGCCAGCAGTGGATACAGGGGTTTCGAGGTCGAGCAGTACTTC.

The chain carries TRBV25-1 and TRBJ2-2; the match to TRBD2 covers 7 bases. The CDR3 has 15 residues. V shed 10 bases, J shed 4 bases, and the junction held 12 bases outside the gene matches. Per germline, CDR1 MGHDK and CDR2 SYGVNS. The CDR3 bases are TGTGCCACCGAATTACGGGGCGGGGGCACCGGGGAGCTGTTTTTT. It codes for CATELRGGGTGELFF.

This clone was recorded only once. This sequence joins TRBV30 and TRBJ2-1; 7 bases match TRBD2. Per the germline V gene, CDR1 is GTSNPN and CDR2 is SVGIG (reference sequence). V lost 0 bases, J lost 6 bases, and 11 bases stayed unmatched. There are 16 residues in the CDR3. The CDR3: CAWSVFGTTRGNEQFF. CDR3 sequence (DNA): TGTGCCTGGAGTGTATTTGGGACTACCCGCGGCAATGAGCAGTTCTTC.

This chain uses TRBV9 with TRBJ1-2; 8 bases align to TRBD1. This CDR3 comprises 15 residues. CDR1 and CDR2 from the germline V gene are SGDLS and YYNGEE. The V segment lost 1 base and the J segment 5 bases; nucleotides outside the gene matches: 7. The CDR3 DNA is TGTGCCAGCAGCGTATCCGGGACAGGCATATATGGCTACACCTTC. Translation: CASSVSGTGIYGYTF. The variable domain in full, completed from reference TRBV9 and TRBJ1-2, reads DSGVTQTPKHLITATGQRVTLRCSPRSGDLSVYWYQQSLDQGLQFLIQYYNGEERAKGNILERFSAQQFPDLHSELNLSSLELGDSALYFCASSVSGTGIYGYTFGSGTRLTVV.

The J gene is TRBJ2-5, the V gene TRBV19, with TRBD2 as a possible D gene (5 bases). This CDR3 is 16 amino acids long. Germline CDR1 reads LNHDA; CDR2 reads SQIVND (reference sequence). Between the trimmed V and J ends, which lost 1 base and 3 bases, there was a span of 15 bases. CDR3 residues: CASSIGTWRAEETQYF. In nucleotides, the CDR3 is TGTGCCAGTAGTATAGGGACCTGGCGAGCGGAAGAGACCCAGTACTTC. Filled out from reference TRBV19 and TRBJ2-5, the complete variable domain reads DGGITQSPKYLFRKEGQNVTLSCEQNLNHDAMYWYRQDPGQGLRLIYYSQIVNDFQKGDIAEGYSVSREKKESFPLTVTSAQKNPTAFYLCASSIGTWRAEETQYFGPGTRLLVL.

The chain has TRBV24-1 and TRBJ1-5; 9 nucleotides agree with TRBD1. J gave up 3 bases and V 2 bases, and 4 bases lay outside the gene matches. The V gene's germline CDR1 is KGHDR and CDR2 SFDVKD. This CDR3 region has 16 residues. The CDR3, as DNA: TGTGCCACCAGTGATTCACGACAGGGGGACAATCAGCCCCAGCATTTT. Translating gives CATSDSRQGDNQPQHF.

The gene calls are TRBV10-3 and TRBJ1-1; no clear D. Germline assignment: CDR1 ENHRY and CDR2 SYGVKD. The CDR3 sequence is 14 residues long. The V end was cut by 2 bases, the J end by 6 bases, with 13 bases between. The CDR3 spells CAISEEFGVPEAFF. The DNA for the CDR3 is TGTGCCATCAGTGAGGAATTCGGGGTACCTGAAGCTTTCTTT.

CDR3 protein: CAIRGQEGQPQHF. In nucleotides, the CDR3 is TGTGCCATCAGGGGACAGGAGGGTCAGCCCCAGCATTTT. The chain is built from TRBV10-3 and TRBJ1-5; 8 bases agree with TRBD1. The CDR3 runs 13 residues. Germline values: CDR1 ENHRY, CDR2 SYGVKD. The trim removed 6 bases at V and 6 bases at J, leaving 4 bases unmatched.

The V call is TRBV7-2, the J call TRBJ1-1; D not certain. The germline CDR1 and CDR2 sequences are SGHTA and FQGNSA. CDR3 length equals 13 residues. V lost 4 bases to trimming and J lost 6 bases, with 12 bases between them. CDR3 amino acids: CASSSLLGPEAFF. As DNA, the CDR3 is TGTGCCAGCAGCTCGTTACTGGGCCCTGAAGCTTTCTTT.

The chain joins TRBV7-9 to TRBJ1-4; 7 bases map to TRBD1. Germline assignment: CDR1 SEHNR and CDR2 FQNEAQ (reference sequence). The CDR3 has 16 residues. Trimming removed 3 bases from V and 0 bases from J; junction bases left unmatched: 4. The CDR3 sequence is CASSLGQLATNEKLFF. The CDR3 DNA sequence: TGTGCCAGCAGCTTGGGACAGCTAGCAACTAATGAAAAACTGTTTTTT.

CDR3 DNA sequence: TGTGCCAGTTCCCCAGGGCCTAGCAATCAGCCCCAGCATTTT. It codes for CASSPGPSNQPQHF. The chain uses TRBV19 and TRBJ1-5, with D perhaps matching TRBD1 (5 bases). V was trimmed by 8 bases and J by 0 bases, leaving 11 bases between them. The CDR3 consists of 14 residues. The germline gives CDR1 LNHDA, CDR2 SQIVND (reference sequence).